The 18 T cell receptor beta chains given below trace back to one sample, sequenced in a study of control samples from healthy donors and cancer patients. Using immunoSEQ multiplex PCR, the repertoire was profiled, and TCRdb retains in-frame clones only, with some absent. The table has over 90,000 clones, around 92% seen once. The sequencing input was blood. The receptor source for this set is a woman aged 18-29 years in good health.

This chain connects TRBV2 to TRBJ2-5; TRBD2 aligns across 10 bases. V dropped 6 bases and J dropped 5; count of bases not matched to a gene: 15. This CDR3 spans 17 amino acids. Germline V gene sequence: CDR1 SNHLY, CDR2 FYNNEI. The chain's CDR3 is CASRRDGSGGRRETQYF. DNA of the CDR3: TGTGCCAGCAGGAGAGATGGTAGCGGGGGGAGGCGGGAGACCCAGTACTTC.

The chain couples TRBV9 to TRBJ2-1; D is unclear. The CDR3 spans 11 residues. The germline gives CDR1 SGDLS, CDR2 YYNGEE. Trimming cost V 3 bases and J 4 bases, with 2 bases left between them. The CDR3 reads CASSGYNEQFF. The CDR3 DNA sequence: TGTGCCAGCAGCGGATACAATGAGCAGTTCTTC.

This rearrangement joins TRBV10-3 to TRBJ1-5, with unresolved D. This CDR3 comprises 13 residues. Germline values: CDR1 ENHRY, CDR2 SYGVKD. Between the trimmed V and J ends, which lost 4 bases and 4 bases, there was a span of 8 bases. Here the CDR3 DNA reads TGTGCCATCAGTGGGGGAGTTAATCAGCCCCAGCATTTT. Translating gives CAISGGVNQPQHF.

The chain recombines TRBV11-3 with TRBJ1-1; D unresolved. Germline-derived CDR1 and CDR2 are SGHNT and YENEEA. The CDR3 runs to 13 residues. The ends were cut back, 5 bases at V and 1 base at J, with 8 bases in the middle. For the CDR3, the DNA is TGTGCCAGCAGCCCCCGACGGAACACTGAAGCTTTCTTT. It yields the protein CASSPRRNTEAFF.

The V call is TRBV21-1, the J call TRBJ1-2. TRBV21-1 is a pseudogene. This CDR3 contains 15 residues. This CDR3 is CASSKSAAGTPGYTF. The CDR3 bases are TGTGCCAGCAGCAAATCAGCGGCAGGGACCCCTGGCTACACCTTC.

This clone has a handful of counts. The chain is built from TRBV7-2 and TRBJ1-1; the match to TRBD1 covers 7 bases. Germline V lookup: CDR1 SGHTA, CDR2 FQGNSA. This CDR3 has 14 residues. V was clipped by 5 bases and J by 3 bases; unmatched bases: 6. CDR3 loop: CASSLSGGYTEAFF. Written as DNA, the CDR3 is TGTGCCAGCAGCCTATCAGGGGGTTACACTGAAGCTTTCTTT.

The V and J genes are TRBV10-1 and TRBJ1-6; 8 bases are a match to TRBD1. V shed 3 bases, J shed 10 bases, and the junction held 8 bases outside the gene matches. CDR3 length: 15 residues. The germline CDR1 and CDR2 sequences are WNHNN and SYGVQD (reference sequence). The CDR3 here is CASSEGDRSSSPLHF. The CDR3, as DNA: TGCGCCAGCAGTGAAGGGGACAGGAGTTCATCACCCCTCCACTTT.

The sample holds one count of this clone. CDR3 DNA: TGTGCCAGCAGTGCCCGGAATATCAGGTTGAAAGAGACCCAGTACTTC. Translation gives CASSARNIRLKETQYF. The rearrangement links TRBV27 to TRBJ2-5; D remains unclear. The CDR3 totals 16 residues. Trimming left V 5 bases short and J 3 bases short, with 19 bases between. Germline V gene data show CDR1 as MNHEY and CDR2 as SMNVEV (reference sequence).

The chain is built from TRBV4-1 and TRBJ2-2; no clear D. The V end lost 0 bases, the J end lost 6 bases, and 11 bases lay between the germline ends. This CDR3 is 15 amino acids long. CDR1 is MGHRA and CDR2 is YSYEKL in the germline V gene. The CDR3 bases are TGCGCCAGCAGCCAAGATCAGAGGACCGCCGGGGAGCTGTTTTTT. Its protein is CASSQDQRTAGELFF.

On this clone itself: Other DNA variants within this sample encode the same CDR3. V usage is TRBV12-3 or TRBV12-4 and J usage is TRBJ1-5; D gene ambiguous. The CDR3 is 12 residues long. Trimming cost V 6 bases and J 5 bases, with 8 bases left between them. The CDR3 nucleotides read TGTGCCAGCAGCTCCCAATATCAGCCCCAGCATTTT. Translation: CASSSQYQPQHF.

This chain links TRBV29-1 with TRBJ2-1; possibly TRBD2 for D (5 bases). Germline loops: CDR1 SQVTM, CDR2 ANQGSEA. The CDR3 consists of 14 residues. The V end was cut by 6 bases, the J end by 5 bases, with 17 bases between. As DNA, the CDR3 is TGCAGCGTGGCCCGGGGTTTAGTCGACAATGAGCAGTTCTTC. Amino acids: CSVARGLVDNEQFF.

This clone has only one observation. This sequence joins TRBV11-1 and TRBJ2-7; unclear D gene. The CDR3 loop spans 11 amino acids. Trimming shortened V by 5 bases and J by 4 bases, and 6 bases separated the two germline ends. CDR1 and CDR2 from the germline V gene are SGHAT and FQDESV (reference sequence). CDR3 loop: CASSGQYEQYF. The CDR3 nucleotides are TGTGCCAGCAGCGGCCAATACGAGCAGTACTTC.

CDR3 region: CASSPGTGVPDTEAFF. CDR3 nucleotides: TGTGCCAGCAGCCCTGGGACAGGGGTCCCGGACACTGAAGCTTTCTTT. V is TRBV5-6 and J is TRBJ1-1; 10 positions match TRBD1. The CDR3 has 16 amino acids. J gave up 3 bases and V 4 bases, and 9 bases lay outside the gene matches. The germline CDR1 and CDR2 sequences are SGHDT and YYEEEE.

The J gene is TRBJ1-2, the V gene TRBV29-1; D is possibly TRBD1 (5 bases). The germline V gene encodes CDR1 SQVTM and CDR2 ANQGSEA. The length of the CDR3 is 12 residues. V lost 3 bases, J lost 4 bases, and 9 bases lay in between. As DNA, the CDR3 is TGCAGCGTTGATACGGGGCCCTATGGCTACACCTTC. This sequence encodes CSVDTGPYGYTF.

In its sample, this clone was seen once. The CDR3 DNA is TGTGCCAGCAGCCTTGTGGGGTCACTTAGCAATCAGCCCCAGCATTTT. The encoded protein is CASSLVGSLSNQPQHF. This chain uses TRBV27 with TRBJ1-5; D is uncertain. Germline V CDR1 and CDR2: MNHEY, SMNVEV (reference sequence). V was shortened by 6 bases and J by 0 bases, with 15 bases between the two germline ends. The CDR3 runs 16 residues.

V gene TRBV27 combines with J gene TRBJ1-4; TRBD1 agrees at 9 bases. Germline V gene lookup returns CDR1 MNHEY and CDR2 SMNVEV (reference sequence). V lost 6 bases, J lost 5 bases, and 4 bases stayed unmatched. The CDR3 is made up of 14 amino acids. As DNA, the CDR3 is TGTGCCAGCAGAAGACAGGGGGAGAATGAAAAACTGTTTTTT. This gives the protein CASRRQGENEKLFF.

The V and J genes are TRBV18 and TRBJ2-7, with D hard to call. V lost 3 bases and J lost 6, with 18 bases in between. Germline loops: CDR1 KGHSH, CDR2 LQKENI. The CDR3 totals 15 residues. The CDR3 reads CASSPYGGSSSEQYF. The CDR3 DNA follows: TGTGCCAGCTCACCTTATGGCGGTAGTTCTAGCGAGCAGTACTTC.

V is TRBV7-6 and J is TRBJ1-1; D gene unclear. The CDR3 contains 16 residues. The germline CDR1 and CDR2 sequences are SGHVS and FNYEAQ. V lost 8 bases and J 0 bases, leaving 19 bases between the germline ends. CDR3 sequence (DNA): TGTGCCAGCGCGGAGGGCGTAATTAACATGAACACTGAAGCTTTCTTT. Its translation: CASAEGVINMNTEAFF.